Included here is one TCR beta chain sequence, with context. Its specificity is not known. The study ran its PCR with 60 Vbeta and 13 Jbeta primers. Clones were read by immunoSEQ multiplex PCR, and TCRdb kept only the in-frame ones, dropping some. This table has about 140,000 clones, around three quarters appearing once. The data were taken from a study of cytomegalovirus exposure and HLA in healthy donors. With 4 bases removed from V and 1 base from J, the gap between germline ends came to 7 bases. Germline V gene lookup returns CDR1 SNHLY and CDR2 FYNNEI. The CDR3 sequence is 13 residues long. Points from the study as a whole: TCR beta sequences numbering 15,000 to 20,000 were associated with HLA alleles at 0.05 false discovery rate in a later analysis.

Specimen: PBMCs. This receptor was identified in a man aged 18 to 29 in good health and CMV-seronegative. The V gene is TRBV2, the J gene TRBJ1-1; maybe TRBD1 (5 bases). The DNA for the CDR3 is TGTGCCAGCAGTGTCAGGGAGAACACTGAAGCTTTCTTT. Translation gives CASSVRENTEAFF. The whole variable domain, filled in from reference TRBV2 and TRBJ1-1, reads EPEVTQTPSHQVTQMGQEVILRCVPISNHLYFYWYRQILGQKVEFLVSFYNNEISEKSEIFDDQFSVERPDGSNFTLKIRSTKLEDSAMYFCASSVRENTEAFFGQGTRLTVV.